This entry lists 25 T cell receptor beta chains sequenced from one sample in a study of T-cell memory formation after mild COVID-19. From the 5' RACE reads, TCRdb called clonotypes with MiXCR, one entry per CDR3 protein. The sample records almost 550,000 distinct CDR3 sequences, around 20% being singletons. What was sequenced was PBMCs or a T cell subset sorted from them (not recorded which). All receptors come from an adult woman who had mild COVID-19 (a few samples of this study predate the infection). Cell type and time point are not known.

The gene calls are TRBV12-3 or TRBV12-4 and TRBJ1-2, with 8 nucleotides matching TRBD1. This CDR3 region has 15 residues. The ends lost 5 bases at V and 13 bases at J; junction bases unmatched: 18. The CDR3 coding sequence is TGTGCCAGCAGTCCTACGGACAGGGTCGAGGGGCTATCCACCTTC. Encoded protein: CASSPTDRVEGLSTF.

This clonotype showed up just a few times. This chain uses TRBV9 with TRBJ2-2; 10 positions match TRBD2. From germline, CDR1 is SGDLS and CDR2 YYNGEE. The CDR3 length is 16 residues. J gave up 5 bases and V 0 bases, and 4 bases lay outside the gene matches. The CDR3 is CASSVGLAGRTGELFF. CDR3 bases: TGTGCCAGCAGCGTAGGACTAGCGGGTAGAACCGGGGAGCTGTTTTTT.

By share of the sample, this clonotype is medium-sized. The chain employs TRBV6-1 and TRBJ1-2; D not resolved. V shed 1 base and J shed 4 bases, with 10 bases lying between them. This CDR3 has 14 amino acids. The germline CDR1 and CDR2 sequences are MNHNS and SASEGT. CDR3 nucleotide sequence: TGTGCCAGCAGTGAAGAGAGTTGGCTCTATGGCTACACCTTC. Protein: CASSEESWLYGYTF.

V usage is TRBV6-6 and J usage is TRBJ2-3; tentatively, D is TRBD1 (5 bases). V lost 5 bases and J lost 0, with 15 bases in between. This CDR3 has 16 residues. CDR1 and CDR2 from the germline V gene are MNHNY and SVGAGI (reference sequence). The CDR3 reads CASSNYAGFSTDTQYF. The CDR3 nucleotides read TGTGCCAGCAGTAACTACGCAGGGTTCAGCACAGATACGCAGTATTTT.

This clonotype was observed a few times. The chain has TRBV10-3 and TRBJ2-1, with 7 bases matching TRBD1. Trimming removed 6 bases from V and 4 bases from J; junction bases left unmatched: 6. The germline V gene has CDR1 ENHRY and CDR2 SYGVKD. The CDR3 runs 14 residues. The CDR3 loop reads CAIRGDRAYNEQFF. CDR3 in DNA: TGTGCCATCAGGGGCGACAGGGCTTACAATGAGCAGTTCTTC.

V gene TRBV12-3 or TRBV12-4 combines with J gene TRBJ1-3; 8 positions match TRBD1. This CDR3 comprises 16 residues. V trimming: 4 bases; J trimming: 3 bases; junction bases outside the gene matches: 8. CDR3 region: CASSSAGTGLGNTIYF. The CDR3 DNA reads TGTGCCAGCAGTTCTGCCGGGACAGGACTTGGAAACACCATATATTTT.

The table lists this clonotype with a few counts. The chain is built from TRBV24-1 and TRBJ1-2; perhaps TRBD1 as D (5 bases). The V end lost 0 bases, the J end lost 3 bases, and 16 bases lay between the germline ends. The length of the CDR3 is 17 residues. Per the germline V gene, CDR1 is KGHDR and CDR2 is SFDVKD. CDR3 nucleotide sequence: TGTGCCACCAGTGATTTGCGGGACGGTGACGAGGACTATGGCTACACCTTC. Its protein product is CATSDLRDGDEDYGYTF.

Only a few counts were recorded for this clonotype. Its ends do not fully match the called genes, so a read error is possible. CDR3 DNA sequence: TGTGCCAGCAGCCTAGAATTGCACGGGGAGCTGTTTTTT. Protein: CASSLELHGELFF. The J gene is TRBJ2-2, the V gene TRBV11-2; D call uncertain. Germline V gene data show CDR1 as SGHAT and CDR2 as FQNNGV. The CDR3 has 13 residues.

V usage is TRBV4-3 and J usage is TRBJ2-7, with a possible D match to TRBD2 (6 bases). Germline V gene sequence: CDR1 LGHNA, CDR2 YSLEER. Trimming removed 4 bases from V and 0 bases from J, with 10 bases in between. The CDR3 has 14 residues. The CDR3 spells CASSPWGVSYEQYF. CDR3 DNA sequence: TGCGCCAGCAGCCCTTGGGGGGTCTCCTACGAGCAGTACTTC.

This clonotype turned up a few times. The CDR3 loop reads CSVLPVGVYGYTF. Written as DNA, the CDR3 is TGCAGCGTTCTCCCAGTAGGAGTCTATGGCTACACCTTC. The gene calls are TRBV29-1 and TRBJ1-2; D remains ambiguous. The germline CDR1 and CDR2 sequences are SQVTM and ANQGSEA. The V end lost 5 bases, the J end lost 4 bases, and 14 bases lay between the germline ends. The CDR3 length is 13 residues.

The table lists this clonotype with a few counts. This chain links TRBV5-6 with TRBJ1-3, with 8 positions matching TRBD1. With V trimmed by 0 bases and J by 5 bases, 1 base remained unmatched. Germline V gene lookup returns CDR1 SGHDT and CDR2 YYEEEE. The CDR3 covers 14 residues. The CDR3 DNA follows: TGTGCCAGCAGCTTGGCAGGGGGCAGAAACACCATATATTTT. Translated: CASSLAGGRNTIYF.

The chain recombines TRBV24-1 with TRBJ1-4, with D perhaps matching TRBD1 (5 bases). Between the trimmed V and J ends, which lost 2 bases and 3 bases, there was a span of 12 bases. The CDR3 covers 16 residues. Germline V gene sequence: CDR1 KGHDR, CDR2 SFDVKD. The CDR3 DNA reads TGTGCCACCAGTGATTCCCAACGAGGGGCTAATGAAAAACTGTTTTTT. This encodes CATSDSQRGANEKLFF.

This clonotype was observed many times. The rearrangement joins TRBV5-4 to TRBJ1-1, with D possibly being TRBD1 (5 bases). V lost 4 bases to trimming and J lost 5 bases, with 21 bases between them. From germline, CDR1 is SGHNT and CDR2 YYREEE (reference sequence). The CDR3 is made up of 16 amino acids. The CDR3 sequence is CASSHWTSTESTEAFF. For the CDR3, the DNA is TGTGCCAGCAGCCACTGGACATCGACGGAGAGTACTGAAGCTTTCTTT.

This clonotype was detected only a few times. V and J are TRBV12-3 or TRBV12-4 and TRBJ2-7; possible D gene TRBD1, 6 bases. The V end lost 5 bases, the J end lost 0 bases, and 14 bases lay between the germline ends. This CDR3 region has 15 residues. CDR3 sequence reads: CASSTRTATSYEQYF. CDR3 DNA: TGTGCCAGCAGTACCCGGACAGCCACCTCCTACGAGCAGTACTTC.

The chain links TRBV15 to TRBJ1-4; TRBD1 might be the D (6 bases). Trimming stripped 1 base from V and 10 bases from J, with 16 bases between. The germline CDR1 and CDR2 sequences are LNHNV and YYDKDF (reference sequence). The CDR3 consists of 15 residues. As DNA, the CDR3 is TGTGCCACCAGCAGAGGCCGGGACATTTGGGCAAAACTGTTTTTT. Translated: CATSRGRDIWAKLFF.

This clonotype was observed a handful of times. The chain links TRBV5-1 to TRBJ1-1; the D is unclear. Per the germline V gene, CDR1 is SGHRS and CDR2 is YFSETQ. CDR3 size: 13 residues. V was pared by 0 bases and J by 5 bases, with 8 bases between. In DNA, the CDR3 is TGCGCCAGCAGCTTGGAAACGGGGACTGAAGCTTTCTTT. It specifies CASSLETGTEAFF. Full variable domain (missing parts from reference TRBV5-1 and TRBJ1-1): KAGVTQTPRYLIKTRGQQVTLSCSPISGHRSVSWYQQTPGQGLQFLFEYFSETQRNKGNFPGRFSGRQFSNSRSEMNVSTLELGDSALYLCASSLETGTEAFFGQGTRLTVV.

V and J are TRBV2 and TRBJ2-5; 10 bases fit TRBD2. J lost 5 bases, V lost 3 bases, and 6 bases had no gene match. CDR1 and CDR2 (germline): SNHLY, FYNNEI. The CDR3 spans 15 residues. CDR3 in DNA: TGTGCCAGCAGTGACCAGCGGGGGGGCGGGGAGACCCAGTACTTC. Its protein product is CASSDQRGGGETQYF.

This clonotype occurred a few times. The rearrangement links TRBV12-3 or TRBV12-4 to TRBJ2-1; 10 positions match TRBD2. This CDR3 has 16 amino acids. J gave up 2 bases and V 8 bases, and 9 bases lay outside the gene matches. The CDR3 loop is CASRSYSGGPYNEQFF. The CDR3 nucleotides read TGTGCCAGCCGTAGTTATAGCGGGGGGCCCTACAATGAGCAGTTCTTC.

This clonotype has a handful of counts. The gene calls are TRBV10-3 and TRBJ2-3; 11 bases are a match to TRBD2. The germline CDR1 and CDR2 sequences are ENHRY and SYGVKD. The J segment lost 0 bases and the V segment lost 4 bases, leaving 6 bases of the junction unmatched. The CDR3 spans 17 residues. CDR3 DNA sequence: TGTGCCATCAGTGGACCGACTAGCGGGACTAGCACAGATACGCAGTATTTT. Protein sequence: CAISGPTSGTSTDTQYF.

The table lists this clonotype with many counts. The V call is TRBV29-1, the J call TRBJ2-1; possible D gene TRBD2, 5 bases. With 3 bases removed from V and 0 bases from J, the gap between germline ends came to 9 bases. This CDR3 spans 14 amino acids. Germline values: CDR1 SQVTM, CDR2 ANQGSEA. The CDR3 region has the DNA TGCAGCGTTGACGGGGTAAGCTCCTACAATGAGCAGTTCTTC. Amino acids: CSVDGVSSYNEQFF.

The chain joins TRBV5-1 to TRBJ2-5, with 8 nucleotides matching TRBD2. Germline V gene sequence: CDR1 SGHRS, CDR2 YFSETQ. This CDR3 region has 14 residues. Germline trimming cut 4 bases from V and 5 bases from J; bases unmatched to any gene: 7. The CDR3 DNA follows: TGCGCCAGCAGCACCGGACTAGCAGTTGAGACCCAGTACTTC. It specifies CASSTGLAVETQYF.

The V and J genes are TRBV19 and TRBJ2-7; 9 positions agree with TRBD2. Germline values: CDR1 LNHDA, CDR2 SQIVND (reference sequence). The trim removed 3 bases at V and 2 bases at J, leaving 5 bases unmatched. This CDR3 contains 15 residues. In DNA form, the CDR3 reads TGTGCCAGTAGTATGACCGGACTAGCGACCTACGAGCAGTACTTC. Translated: CASSMTGLATYEQYF.

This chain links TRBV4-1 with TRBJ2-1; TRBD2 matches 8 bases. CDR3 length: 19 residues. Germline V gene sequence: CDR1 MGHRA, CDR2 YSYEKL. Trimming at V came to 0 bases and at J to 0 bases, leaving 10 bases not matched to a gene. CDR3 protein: CASSQETSGGSSSYNEQFF. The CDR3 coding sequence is TGCGCCAGCAGCCAAGAGACCAGCGGGGGCTCGAGCTCCTACAATGAGCAGTTCTTC.

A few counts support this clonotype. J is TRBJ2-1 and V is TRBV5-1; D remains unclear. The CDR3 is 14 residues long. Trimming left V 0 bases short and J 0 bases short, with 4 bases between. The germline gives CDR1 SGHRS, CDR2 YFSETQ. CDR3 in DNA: TGCGCCAGCAGCTTGGAATACTCCTACAATGAGCAGTTCTTC. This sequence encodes CASSLEYSYNEQFF.

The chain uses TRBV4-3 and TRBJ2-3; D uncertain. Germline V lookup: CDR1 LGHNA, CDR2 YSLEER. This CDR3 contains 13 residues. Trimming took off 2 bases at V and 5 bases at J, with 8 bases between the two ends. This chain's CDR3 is CASSQREKDTQYF. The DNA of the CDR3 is TGCGCCAGCAGCCAAAGAGAGAAAGATACGCAGTATTTT.